The 30 T cell receptor beta chains reported below all come from one sample, sequenced in a study of beta chain features in type 1 diabetes. All of the isolated RNA was reverse transcribed, so expressed TCRB transcripts were sequenced. The method was immunoSEQ multiplex PCR; TCRdb's version includes in-frame clones alone and lacks a portion of them. This repertoire shows 150,000 to 160,000 clones, approximately 12% found once; its top ten account for about 2%. Sequenced input: central memory CD4+ T cells from blood. All receptors come from a man between 18 and 29 years old in good health.

This clone has a handful of counts. The J gene is TRBJ2-3, the V gene TRBV29-1; 12 bases are a match to TRBD1. V lost 4 bases to trimming and J lost 6 bases; unmatched junction nucleotides: 8. Germline V lookup: CDR1 SQVTM, CDR2 ANQGSEA. CDR3 length equals 15 residues. The CDR3 here is CSVVPGTGGRDTQYF. CDR3 coding DNA: TGCAGCGTTGTTCCCGGGACAGGGGGCAGGGATACGCAGTATTTT.

This clone was counted only a few times. The chain carries TRBV10-2 and TRBJ1-2, with D possibly TRBD1 on 6 matching bases. The V end was cut by 7 bases, the J end by 5 bases, with 20 bases between. The germline CDR1 and CDR2 sequences are WSHSY and SAAADI. The CDR3 loop spans 15 amino acids. The CDR3 coding sequence is TGCGCCAGCATTCTCACCCCCGGACAGAATTATGGCTACACCTTC. Its translation is CASILTPGQNYGYTF.

This clone was counted a few times. V is TRBV29-1 and J is TRBJ2-7; TRBD2 aligns across 10 bases. The CDR3 sequence is 14 residues long. Germline CDR1 is SQVTM and CDR2 is ANQGSEA. The ends lost 6 bases at V and 5 bases at J; junction bases unmatched: 10. The CDR3 DNA sequence: TGCAGCGTCTCATCTAGCGGGAGCCTCAACGAGCAGTACTTC. Amino acids: CSVSSSGSLNEQYF.

This clone was counted only a few times. V usage is TRBV28 and J usage is TRBJ2-5; the D is unclear. The CDR3 is made up of 12 amino acids. Germline-derived CDR1 and CDR2 are MDHEN and SYDVKM. Trimming took 1 base from V and 4 from J, leaving 4 bases between them. The CDR3 loop is CASSLSIETQYF. CDR3 coding DNA: TGTGCCAGCAGTTTATCTATAGAGACCCAGTACTTC.

J is TRBJ2-6 and V is TRBV27; the D is unclear. The CDR3 has 15 residues. The germline V gene encodes CDR1 MNHEY and CDR2 SMNVEV (reference sequence). Trimming stripped 3 bases from V and 0 bases from J, with 6 bases between. The CDR3 here is CASSFLGSGANVLTF. The CDR3 DNA sequence: TGTGCCAGCAGTTTTTTGGGCTCTGGGGCCAACGTCCTGACTTTC.

This clone was detected only a few times. An end of the junction does not agree with germline; a read error may underlie this. V usage is TRBV6-6 and J usage is TRBJ2-7, with D tentatively TRBD2 (5 bases). Germline loops: CDR1 MNHNY, CDR2 SVGAGI (reference sequence). The CDR3 consists of 16 residues. CDR3 residues: CASIYSPKREGYEQYF. The DNA for the CDR3 is TGTGCCAGCATTTACAGTCCTAAAAGAGAGGGCTACGAGCAGTACTTC.

This chain joins TRBV7-2 and TRBJ2-1, with 9 bases identical to TRBD2. After removal of 5 bases from V and 5 bases from J, the junction contained 13 bases not matched to a gene. The germline V gene encodes CDR1 SGHTA and CDR2 FQGNSA. The CDR3 consists of 17 residues. CDR3 residues: CASSGRALGLADNEQFF. For the CDR3, the DNA is TGTGCCAGCAGCGGGAGGGCTCTGGGACTAGCAGACAATGAGCAGTTCTTC. Together with reference TRBV7-2 and TRBJ2-1, the CDR3 gives the full variable domain: GAGVSQSPSNKVTEKGKDVELRCDPISGHTALYWYRQSLGQGLEFLIYFQGNSAPDKSGLPSDRFSAERTGGSVSTLTIQRTQQEDSAVYLCASSGRALGLADNEQFFGPGTRLTVL.

This clone was detected a few times. V and J are TRBV30 and TRBJ1-1; 8 bases are a match to TRBD1. J gave up 5 bases and V 0 bases, and 8 bases lay outside the gene matches. Germline CDR1 is GTSNPN and CDR2 is SVGIG (reference sequence). This CDR3 spans 15 amino acids. As DNA, the CDR3 is TGTGCCTGGAGTGTACAGGGGGTCGGCGGAACTGAAGCTTTCTTT. Its translation: CAWSVQGVGGTEAFF.

This clone was recorded a few times. The J gene is TRBJ1-1, the V gene TRBV29-1; no definite D call. This CDR3 has 14 amino acids. Germline assignment: CDR1 SQVTM and CDR2 ANQGSEA. V lost 6 bases to trimming and J lost 0 bases, with 14 bases between them. The CDR3 DNA follows: TGCAGCGTCGCGTCTACAGTCATGAACACTGAAGCTTTCTTT. Encoded protein: CSVASTVMNTEAFF.

V is TRBV7-6 and J is TRBJ1-2; possible D gene TRBD1, 6 bases. The CDR3 runs to 16 residues. V lost 1 base and J 4 bases, leaving 16 bases between the germline ends. The V gene's germline CDR1 is SGHVS and CDR2 FNYEAQ. CDR3 protein: CASSLVATGSSYGYTF. CDR3 sequence (DNA): TGTGCCAGCAGCTTAGTCGCGACAGGCTCGAGCTATGGCTACACCTTC.

V is TRBV5-6 and J is TRBJ1-1, with D maybe TRBD1 (6 bases). The CDR3 is 14 residues long. Trimming removed 4 bases from V and 3 bases from J, with 13 bases in between. Germline assignment: CDR1 SGHDT and CDR2 YYEEEE. The CDR3 nucleotides read TGTGCCAGCAGCCTGCCGCCAGGGGACACTGAAGCTTTCTTT. It specifies CASSLPPGDTEAFF.

This clone came up a few times. The V gene is TRBV25-1, the J gene TRBJ1-3; D not resolved. Looked up from germline, CDR1 is MGHDK and CDR2 is SYGVNS. The V end was cut by 0 bases, the J end by 4 bases, with 10 bases between. CDR3 size: 15 residues. The CDR3 DNA reads as TGTGCCAGCAGTGAATATAGCAGTTGGGGAAACACCATATATTTT. This gives the protein CASSEYSSWGNTIYF.

The table lists this clone with a few counts. The rearrangement links TRBV6-5 to TRBJ2-6; the D is unclear. V lost 6 bases to trimming and J lost 0 bases, with 9 bases between them. This CDR3 is 15 amino acids long. Germline V gives CDR1 MNHEY, CDR2 SVGAGI. CDR3 nucleotides: TGTGCCAGCAGCCAAAGAAGCTCTGGGGCCAACGTCCTGACTTTC. Its protein product is CASSQRSSGANVLTF.

The sample holds a few counts of this clone. Here the CDR3 DNA reads TGTGCCAGCAGCTTAGCCGGGGATCGGAGTGGCTACACCTTC. Encoded protein: CASSLAGDRSGYTF. The V gene is TRBV7-9, the J gene TRBJ1-2; D unclear. V was trimmed by 0 bases and J by 7 bases, leaving 12 bases between them. This CDR3 has 14 amino acids. Germline V gene data show CDR1 as SEHNR and CDR2 as FQNEAQ (reference sequence).

This clone was observed many times. The chain joins TRBV19 to TRBJ2-1; no clear D. CDR1 is LNHDA, CDR2 SQIVND, per germline (reference sequence). Trimming left V 5 bases short and J 5 bases short, with 10 bases between. The CDR3 length is 13 residues. The DNA of the CDR3 is TGTGCCAGTAGTTCGCGAACAAACAATGAGCAGTTCTTC. Its protein is CASSSRTNNEQFF.

This clone was seen ten or more times. The rearrangement links TRBV4-2 to TRBJ1-4; D gene unclear. The CDR3 runs 16 residues. CDR1 LGHNA and CDR2 YNFKEQ come from the germline V gene. Trimming took 4 bases from V and 0 from J, leaving 12 bases between them. For the CDR3, the DNA is TGTGCCAGCAGCCCACTAGGCCCAGCAACTAATGAAAAACTGTTTTTT. This codes for CASSPLGPATNEKLFF.

This clone was seen repeatedly, ten times or more. The rearrangement uses TRBV18 and TRBJ1-1, with 9 bases fitting TRBD1. This CDR3 spans 14 amino acids. CDR1 is KGHSH and CDR2 is LQKENI in the germline V gene. Trimming took 3 bases from V and 1 from J; bases not matched to a gene: 0. As DNA, the CDR3 is TGTGCCAGCTCACCGGGACAGGGGAACACTGAAGCTTTCTTT. Translating it yields CASSPGQGNTEAFF. The full variable domain, completed using reference TRBV18 and TRBJ1-1, is NAGVMQNPRHLVRRRGQEARLRCSPMKGHSHVYWYRQLPEEGLKFMVYLQKENIIDESGMPKERFSAEFPKEGPSILRIQQVVRGDSAAYFCASSPGQGNTEAFFGQGTRLTVV.

This clone was detected many times. The chain has TRBV28 and TRBJ2-4; perhaps TRBD1 as D (6 bases). Germline V CDR1 and CDR2: MDHEN, SYDVKM. This CDR3 contains 12 residues. V lost 8 bases and J 6 bases, leaving 11 bases between the germline ends. The CDR3: CASSDRPNIQYF. CDR3 in DNA: TGTGCCAGCTCGGACAGACCAAACATTCAGTACTTC.

This clone was seen more than once but under ten times. The chain recombines TRBV15 with TRBJ2-7; 10 nucleotides match TRBD2. V shed 0 bases, J shed 7 bases, and the junction held 12 bases outside the gene matches. The CDR3 extends over 17 amino acids. CDR1 and CDR2 from the germline V gene are LNHNV and YYDKDF (reference sequence). This CDR3 reads CATSRDRSSGRSGEQYF. In DNA form, the CDR3 reads TGTGCCACCAGCAGAGATAGGAGTAGCGGGAGGTCGGGGGAGCAGTACTTC.

This clone occurred many times. This rearrangement joins TRBV7-2 to TRBJ1-6, with D perhaps matching TRBD1 (6 bases). Germline V gene sequence: CDR1 SGHTA, CDR2 FQGNSA. V was trimmed by 3 bases and J by 10 bases, leaving 13 bases between them. The CDR3 has 14 residues. CDR3 sequence reads: CASSFVDSKSPLHF. In DNA form, the CDR3 reads TGTGCCAGCAGCTTTGTGGACAGCAAGTCACCCCTCCACTTT.

The CDR3 bases are TGTGCCAGCAGCTTACATACTAGCGGACCGACCGAGCAGTACTTC. Amino acids: CASSLHTSGPTEQYF. The gene calls are TRBV7-8 and TRBJ2-5; TRBD2 agrees at 8 bases. The better agreement between TRBJ2-7 and the DNA end casts doubt on the J call. The CDR3 contains 15 residues. The germline CDR1 and CDR2 sequences are SGHVS and FQNEAQ.

Notes on this clone: Other nucleotide sequences from this sample produce the same CDR3. The V gene is TRBV7-2, the J gene TRBJ2-2; no clear D gene. The germline gives CDR1 SGHTA, CDR2 FQGNSA. This CDR3 contains 12 residues. V lost 4 bases, J lost 3 bases, and 3 bases lay in between. CDR3 nucleotide sequence: TGTGCCAGCAGCTCGGACACCGGGGAGCTGTTTTTT. Translating gives CASSSDTGELFF.

The chain has TRBV9 and TRBJ1-6, with D possibly being TRBD1 (5 bases). Germline V CDR1 and CDR2: SGDLS, YYNGEE. The ends were cut back, 2 bases at V and 8 bases at J, with 11 bases in the middle. The CDR3 runs to 14 residues. This CDR3 is CASSVTDGYSPLHF. The CDR3 bases are TGTGCCAGCAGCGTGACAGACGGTTATTCACCCCTCCACTTT.

This clone occurred a few times. The V gene is TRBV19, the J gene TRBJ1-1; D gene unclear. Trimming took 4 bases from V and 10 from J, leaving 10 bases between them. CDR1 LNHDA and CDR2 SQIVND come from the germline V gene (reference sequence). CDR3 length: 11 amino acids. This chain's CDR3 is CASSKGSGAFF. CDR3 coding DNA: TGTGCCAGTAGTAAAGGGTCTGGAGCTTTCTTT.

The rearrangement joins TRBV28 to TRBJ1-4; 8 bases are a match to TRBD1. There are 15 residues in the CDR3. J lost 6 bases, V lost 4 bases, and 7 bases had no gene match. Germline V gives CDR1 MDHEN, CDR2 SYDVKM. Here the CDR3 reads CASSWGGQGDEKLFF. DNA for the CDR3: TGTGCCAGCAGTTGGGGCGGACAGGGTGATGAAAAACTGTTTTTT.

In its sample, this clone was seen once. This chain uses TRBV6-6 with TRBJ2-5, with 10 bases that match TRBD1. With the DNA end fitting TRBJ2-7 better, the J assignment may be wrong. In germline, CDR1 is MNHNY, CDR2 SVGAGI (reference sequence). The CDR3 is 15 amino acids. CDR3 nucleotides: TGTGCCACTTGTCCCCGGGACAGGGGATCCCACGAGCAGTACTTC. This codes for CATCPRDRGSHEQYF.

The rearrangement uses TRBV6-1 and TRBJ2-1, with TRBD2 matching 11 bases. Germline V gives CDR1 MNHNS, CDR2 SASEGT. CDR3 length: 15 residues. V lost 8 bases to trimming and J lost 4 bases; unmatched junction nucleotides: 7. The CDR3 sequence is CASLSSGGLYNEQFF. CDR3 nucleotide sequence: TGTGCCAGCTTGTCTAGCGGGGGGTTATACAATGAGCAGTTCTTC.

The genes are TRBV5-6 and TRBJ2-1; TRBD1 might be the D (6 bases). The CDR3 runs 14 residues. Germline CDR1 and CDR2: SGHDT and YYEEEE. Trimming stripped 4 bases from V and 7 bases from J, with 15 bases between. Written as DNA, the CDR3 is TGTGCCAGCAGCCTACAGGGTTTGATGAATGAGCAGTTCTTC. It is translated as CASSLQGLMNEQFF. The full variable domain, its missing parts supplied by reference TRBV5-6 and TRBJ2-1, is DAGVTQSPTHLIKTRGQQVTLRCSPKSGHDTVSWYQQALGQGPQFIFQYYEEEERQRGNFPDRFSGHQFPNYSSELNVNALLLGDSALYLCASSLQGLMNEQFFGPGTRLTVL.

This clone was counted at least ten times. The chain combines TRBV9 with TRBJ1-2, with 9 bases fitting TRBD1. The V gene's germline CDR1 is SGDLS and CDR2 YYNGEE. V gave up 3 bases and J gave up 4 bases; unmatched junction bases: 7. The CDR3 consists of 15 residues. CDR3 nucleotides: TGTGCCAGCAGCGCACAGGGGGCGCGGAGCTATGGCTACACCTTC. Protein sequence: CASSAQGARSYGYTF.

This clone was counted between two and nine times. This rearrangement joins TRBV7-2 to TRBJ2-7; TRBD2 is a possible D gene (5 bases). The CDR3 consists of 13 residues. The germline CDR1 and CDR2 sequences are SGHTA and FQGNSA. V lost 0 bases and J 5 bases, leaving 8 bases between the germline ends. Written as DNA, the CDR3 is TGTGCCAGCAGCTTAGCGCCGGGGAACGAGCAGTACTTC. It translates to CASSLAPGNEQYF.